A selection of T cell receptor beta chains follows, all from one sample in a study of shared clonotypes between healthy human individuals. This table comes from immunoSEQ multiplex PCR, and its TCRdb copy is limited to in-frame clones, with some not included. The table records nearly 2 million clones, over 85% of them present only once. Sequenced sample: naive CD8+ T cells sorted from blood. All receptors come from a man between 18 and 29 years old in good health. Both conserved end residues are part of each CDR3. D genes are given only for firm matches. The size field is filled for only some rows; it gives once, few, many or a size class.

D: TRBD2; J: TRBJ2-3; V: TRBV7-9; length: 16; size: .; DNA: TGTGCCAGCAGCCACGATAGCGGGAGAAGGCGTCATACGCAGTATTTT; CDR3: CASSHDSGRRRHTQYF
D: .; J: TRBJ2-2; V: TRBV5-6; length: 15; size: once; DNA: TGTGCCAGCAGCTGGGGGAGCACGAACACCGGGGAGCTGTTTTTT; CDR3: CASSWGSTNTGELFF
D: TRBD1; J: TRBJ2-7; V: TRBV29-1; length: 15; size: .; DNA: TGCAGCGTTGAAAAAACCGGGACAGGGATCTACGAGCAGTACTTC; CDR3: CSVEKTGTGIYEQYF
D: TRBD1; J: TRBJ2-4; V: TRBV19; length: 17; size: .; DNA: TGTGCCAGTAGTGACGTGGCGGGACAGGGACTCAAAAACATTCAGTACTTC; CDR3: CASSDVAGQGLKNIQYF
D: TRBD2; J: TRBJ2-3; V: TRBV5-4; length: 14; size: .; DNA: TGTGCCAGCAGGGGAGGGCAGGGAGCAGATACGCAGTATTTT; CDR3: CASRGGQGADTQYF
D: .; J: TRBJ2-7; V: TRBV7-2; length: 13; size: .; DNA: TGTGCCAGCAGCTTAGGGACGGAGGTCGAGCAGTACTTC; CDR3: CASSLGTEVEQYF
D: .; J: TRBJ1-2; V: TRBV7-8; length: 17; size: .; DNA: TGTGCCAGCAGCTTAGGCCTAGTGGGGACTATGGGCTATGGCTACACCTTC; CDR3: CASSLGLVGTMGYGYTF
D: .; J: TRBJ1-2; V: TRBV6-5; length: 15; size: .; DNA: TGTGCCAGCAGTTACTCCCCGGGGGCGGACTATGGCTACACCTTC; CDR3: CASSYSPGADYGYTF
D: .; J: TRBJ2-1; V: TRBV14; length: 18; size: .; DNA: TGTGCCAGCAGCCAAGTCGCGGGCGTAACAGGGTCCTACAATGAGCAGTTCTTC; CDR3: CASSQVAGVTGSYNEQFF
D: .; J: TRBJ2-7; V: TRBV5-1; length: 16; size: .; DNA: TGCGCCAGCAGCTTGCTGCTAGCGACTGAAACCTACGAGCAGTACTTC; CDR3: CASSLLLATETYEQYF
D: TRBD1; J: TRBJ1-2; V: TRBV6-5; length: 13; size: .; DNA: TGTGCCAGCAGTTCACAGGGGGCAGGTGGCTACACCTTC; CDR3: CASSSQGAGGYTF
D: .; J: TRBJ1-2; V: TRBV6-5; length: 11; size: .; DNA: TGTGCCAGCAGCCACGGGGAGGGCTACACCTTC; CDR3: CASSHGEGYTF
D: TRBD1; J: TRBJ2-7; V: TRBV15; length: 13; size: once; DNA: TGTGCCACCAGCTCGTCGCGGACAGGGGAGCAGTACTTC; CDR3: CATSSSRTGEQYF
D: .; J: TRBJ1-1; V: TRBV19; length: 14; size: few; DNA: TGTGCCAGTACCATTCCGGGATTGAACACTGAAGCTTTCTTT; CDR3: CASTIPGLNTEAFF
D: .; J: TRBJ1-2; V: TRBV27; length: 11; size: .; DNA: TGTGCCAGCCGGGGATCCTATGGCTACACCTTC; CDR3: CASRGSYGYTF
D: .; J: TRBJ2-1; V: TRBV5-4; length: 12; size: once; DNA: TGTGCCAGCAGCTTGGCACCCAATGAGCAGTTCTTC; CDR3: CASSLAPNEQFF
D: TRBD2; J: TRBJ2-1; V: TRBV2; length: 16; size: .; DNA: TGTGCCAGCAGACTAGCGGGGGGAGATTTCTACAATGAGCAGTTCTTC; CDR3: CASRLAGGDFYNEQFF